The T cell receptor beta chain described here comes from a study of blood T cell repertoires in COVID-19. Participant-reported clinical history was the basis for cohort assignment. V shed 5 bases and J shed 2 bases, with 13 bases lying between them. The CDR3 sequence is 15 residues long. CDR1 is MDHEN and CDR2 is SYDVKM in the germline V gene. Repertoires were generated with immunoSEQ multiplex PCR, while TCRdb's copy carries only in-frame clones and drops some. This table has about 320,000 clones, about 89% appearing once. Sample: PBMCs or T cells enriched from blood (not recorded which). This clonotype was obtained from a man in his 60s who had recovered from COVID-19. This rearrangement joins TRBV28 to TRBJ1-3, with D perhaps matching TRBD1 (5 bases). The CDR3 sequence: CASSVITGAGNTIYF. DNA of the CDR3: TGTGCCAGCAGTGTTATAACGGGGGCTGGAAACACCATATATTTT.